This TCR beta chain appears in the sequencing data of a study of blood T cells in healthy people across ages. Combining a sample-barcoded 5' primer with a J-beta primer mix, a second PCR ran for roughly 7 to 11 cycles. TCRdb reprocessed the 5' RACE reads via MiXCR and lists one record per CDR3 protein. This table holds fewer than 2,000,000 distinct CDR3 sequences, more than 35% found once. The germline CDR1 and CDR2 sequences are SGHTA and FQGNSA. The CDR3 covers 14 residues. Trimming took off 0 bases at V and 8 bases at J, with 13 bases between the two ends. This TCR derives from a human donor in good health. The V call is TRBV7-2, the J call TRBJ1-2; perhaps TRBD1 as D (5 bases). The material sequenced was blood. The CDR3 DNA reads TGTGCCAGCAGCTTAGCAGGCAGGGTGTTAGGCTACACCTTC. Amino acids: CASSLAGRVLGYTF.